These 24 T cell receptor beta chains share one sample of origin, sequenced in a study of cytomegalovirus exposure and HLA in healthy donors. Amplification used 60 Vbeta primers and 13 Jbeta primers. Measured with immunoSEQ multiplex PCR; TCRdb has only the in-frame clones, and not every one. Among about 150,000 clones listed, around 80% were seen once. Sequences were obtained from PBMCs. These receptors all come from a male donor in good health and CMV-seronegative.

The chain joins TRBV5-1 to TRBJ2-5, with D unresolved. The last part of the DNA fits TRBJ2-7 better; the J call may be wrong. CDR3 length: 13 amino acids. The germline gives CDR1 SGHRS, CDR2 YFSETQ. CDR3 region: CASSLEFNYEQYF. CDR3 sequence (DNA): TGCGCCAGCAGCTTGGAGTTCAACTACGAGCAGTACTTC.

The chain combines TRBV4-1 with TRBJ1-1, with D tentatively TRBD1 (6 bases). The germline gives CDR1 MGHRA, CDR2 YSYEKL. Between the trimmed V and J ends, which lost 0 bases and 4 bases, there was a span of 12 bases. This CDR3 contains 15 residues. CDR3: CASSQEGTLGTEAFF. The CDR3 DNA is TGCGCCAGCAGCCAAGAGGGGACACTGGGCACTGAAGCTTTCTTT.

In its sample, this clone was seen once. This rearrangement joins TRBV5-1 to TRBJ1-6; 7 bases agree with TRBD1. In germline, CDR1 is SGHRS, CDR2 YFSETQ. Trimming took 4 bases from V and 4 from J; bases not matched to a gene: 5. CDR3 length: 15 residues. CDR3 region: CASSPDRVYNSPLHF. In DNA, the CDR3 is TGCGCCAGCAGCCCCGACAGGGTGTATAATTCACCCCTCCACTTT. Full variable domain (remainder filled in from reference TRBV5-1 and TRBJ1-6): KAGVTQTPRYLIKTRGQQVTLSCSPISGHRSVSWYQQTPGQGLQFLFEYFSETQRNKGNFPGRFSGRQFSNSRSEMNVSTLELGDSALYLCASSPDRVYNSPLHFGNGTRLTVT.

This clone was seen just once. The rearrangement links TRBV23-1 to TRBJ1-4; no clear D gene. TRBV23-1 is identified as an open reading frame with a role that is uncertain. Trimming took off 4 bases at V and 7 bases at J, with 16 bases between the two ends. The CDR3 totals 15 residues. This CDR3 is CASSPKSRLGEKLFF. CDR3 in DNA: TGCGCCAGCAGTCCCAAATCTAGGCTGGGTGAAAAACTGTTTTTT.

J is TRBJ1-3 and V is TRBV10-3, with 8 bases identical to TRBD1. CDR3 size: 15 residues. The germline CDR1 and CDR2 sequences are ENHRY and SYGVKD. V trimming: 5 bases; J trimming: 3 bases; junction bases outside the gene matches: 6. CDR3 coding DNA: TGTGCCATCAGTTCCCAGGGGGCAGGTGGAAACACCATATATTTT. Protein product: CAISSQGAGGNTIYF.

The chain couples TRBV29-1 to TRBJ2-2; 7 bases match TRBD2. CDR1 and CDR2 from the germline V gene are SQVTM and ANQGSEA. The CDR3 has 15 residues. V was pared by 5 bases and J by 4 bases, with 10 bases of the junction left unmatched. The CDR3 loop reads CSVRVGGEVTGELFF. DNA for the CDR3: TGCAGCGTTCGAGTGGGAGGGGAAGTCACCGGGGAGCTGTTTTTT.

This rearrangement joins TRBV18 to TRBJ2-4, with 7 bases fitting TRBD1. Per germline, CDR1 KGHSH and CDR2 LQKENI. The CDR3 loop spans 15 amino acids. Germline trimming cut 2 bases from V and 8 bases from J; bases unmatched to any gene: 9. Written as DNA, the CDR3 is TGTGCCAGCTCACCAGGCACAGGGGATGTGGACATTCAGTACTTC. It is translated as CASSPGTGDVDIQYF.

Regarding this clone: The sample holds other DNA sequences that translate to the same CDR3. The chain couples TRBV30 to TRBJ2-2; D ambiguous. Germline V gene data show CDR1 as GTSNPN and CDR2 as SVGIG (reference sequence). This CDR3 region has 14 residues. V gave up 0 bases and J gave up 3 bases, with 8 bases separating them. As DNA, the CDR3 is TGTGCCTGGAGTGTTGTACGGTACACCGGGGAGCTGTTTTTT. Its protein product is CAWSVVRYTGELFF. Supplemented by reference TRBV30 and TRBJ2-2, the full variable domain reads SQTIHQWPATLVQPVGSPLSLECTVEGTSNPNLYWYRQAAGRGLQLLFYSVGIGQISSEVPQNLSASRPQDRQFILSSKKLLLSDSGFYLCAWSVVRYTGELFFGEGSRLTVL.

This clone occurred a few times. The chain uses TRBV4-1 and TRBJ1-6; 9 bases line up with TRBD1. This CDR3 has 20 residues. Trimming at V came to 2 bases and at J to 10 bases, leaving 21 bases not matched to a gene. The germline V gene encodes CDR1 MGHRA and CDR2 YSYEKL. The CDR3 DNA follows: TGCGCCAGCAGCCAACACAACCTCGGGACAGGGTCCTTCTTTAACTCACCCCTCCACTTT. This codes for CASSQHNLGTGSFFNSPLHF.

V usage is TRBV5-4 and J usage is TRBJ1-2, with D perhaps matching TRBD1 (5 bases). This CDR3 contains 16 residues. Trimming removed 9 bases from V and 2 bases from J, with 23 bases in between. The germline gives CDR1 SGHNT, CDR2 YYREEE (reference sequence). CDR3 sequence: CATSLGRRGENYGYTF. CDR3 coding DNA: TGTGCCACCTCCCTAGGGAGGAGGGGCGAAAACTATGGCTACACCTTC.

The rearrangement uses TRBV13 and TRBJ2-7, with 11 bases that match TRBD1. Trimming took 5 bases from V and 0 from J; bases not matched to a gene: 3. CDR3 length: 15 residues. The germline gives CDR1 PRHDT, CDR2 FYEKMQ (reference sequence). CDR3 loop: CASSRDRGISYEQYF. The CDR3, as DNA: TGTGCCAGCAGCCGGGACAGGGGGATCTCCTACGAGCAGTACTTC.

This clone has just one count. This sequence joins TRBV19 and TRBJ1-5, with 10 nucleotides matching TRBD1. The trim removed 9 bases at V and 6 bases at J, leaving 5 bases unmatched. The CDR3 loop spans 13 amino acids. CDR1 and CDR2 from the germline V gene are LNHDA and SQIVND (reference sequence). The chain's CDR3 is CASGTGVAQPQHF. CDR3 DNA sequence: TGTGCCAGCGGGACAGGGGTTGCTCAGCCCCAGCATTTT.

The rearrangement links TRBV7-3 to TRBJ2-5; 9 bases align to TRBD2. This CDR3 spans 16 amino acids. The junction had 12 bases not matched to a gene; V was cut back by 5 bases and J by 5 bases. Germline V gene lookup returns CDR1 SGHTA and CDR2 FQGTGA. The CDR3 sequence: CASSPREAGGRETQYF. CDR3 DNA sequence: TGTGCCAGCAGCCCCCGGGAGGCGGGGGGGCGGGAGACCCAGTACTTC.

This chain links TRBV7-9 with TRBJ2-5, with D maybe TRBD1 (6 bases). The V and J ends lost 5 bases and 2 bases respectively, with 12 bases between them. This CDR3 has 14 residues. The germline V gene has CDR1 SEHNR and CDR2 FQNEAQ (reference sequence). In DNA, the CDR3 is TGTGCCAGCAGCCCCGACAGGATACAAGAGACCCAGTACTTC. Translated, it gives CASSPDRIQETQYF.

This chain links TRBV29-1 with TRBJ2-3; 7 bases map to TRBD2. Germline trimming cut 3 bases from V and 3 bases from J; bases unmatched to any gene: 6. This CDR3 has 14 residues. Per germline, CDR1 SQVTM and CDR2 ANQGSEA. As DNA, the CDR3 is TGCAGCGTTGACCCCAGCGGGGCTACAGATACGCAGTATTTT. It codes for CSVDPSGATDTQYF.

The chain carries TRBV5-1 and TRBJ2-7; the match to TRBD2 covers 10 bases. Trimming at V came to 4 bases and at J to 2 bases, leaving 3 bases not matched to a gene. Germline V gene lookup returns CDR1 SGHRS and CDR2 YFSETQ. The CDR3 is 14 residues long. The CDR3 loop is CASSKGLATYEQYF. CDR3 DNA: TGCGCCAGCAGCAAGGGACTAGCGACCTACGAGCAGTACTTC.

The chain couples TRBV4-2 to TRBJ2-7; D perhaps matches TRBD1 (8 bases). The CDR3 loop spans 17 amino acids. V was clipped by 5 bases and J by 2 bases, with 22 bases between them. The germline CDR1 and CDR2 sequences are LGHNA and YNFKEQ. The CDR3, as DNA: TGTGCCAGCAGCGGACAGGGTACGAGCGGGGTAACCTACGAGCAGTACTTC. It translates to CASSGQGTSGVTYEQYF.

V usage is TRBV9 and J usage is TRBJ1-2; 8 bases match TRBD1. The ends lost 7 bases at V and 3 bases at J; junction bases unmatched: 8. The V gene's germline CDR1 is SGDLS and CDR2 YYNGEE. This CDR3 is built from 14 residues. CDR3 sequence (DNA): TGTGCCAGCCGGCCAGGGGGCAGAGACTATGGCTACACCTTC. It codes for CASRPGGRDYGYTF.

The table lists this clone with a few counts. The chain employs TRBV4-1 and TRBJ1-2; possibly TRBD1 for D (5 bases). This CDR3 has 13 residues. Germline V gene data show CDR1 as MGHRA and CDR2 as YSYEKL. V gave up 1 base and J gave up 4 bases, with 7 bases separating them. CDR3 DNA sequence: TGCGCCAGCAGCCAAGTTGACAGCTATGGCTACACCTTC. This encodes CASSQVDSYGYTF.

The chain is built from TRBV25-1 and TRBJ2-1, with a weak D call TRBD2 (5 bases). The CDR3 has 14 amino acids. Looked up from germline, CDR1 is MGHDK and CDR2 is SYGVNS. Trimming took 1 base from V and 9 from J, leaving 13 bases between them. CDR3 sequence reads: CASSESGIMSEQFF. For the CDR3, the DNA is TGTGCCAGCAGTGAATCGGGGATAATGAGTGAGCAGTTCTTC. Drawing the rest from reference TRBV25-1 and TRBJ2-1, the complete variable domain is EADIYQTPRYLVIGTGKKITLECSQTMGHDKMYWYQQDPGMELHLIHYSYGVNSTEKGDLSSESTVSRIRTEHFPLTLESARPSHTSQYLCASSESGIMSEQFFGPGTRLTVL.

The rearrangement links TRBV7-2 to TRBJ2-2; tentative D call: TRBD1 (7 bases). The V and J ends lost 3 bases and 5 bases respectively, with 10 bases between them. Germline CDR1 SGHTA, CDR2 FQGNSA. The CDR3 runs 14 residues. The CDR3 spells CASSFQGGTGELFF. The DNA of the CDR3 is TGTGCCAGCAGCTTTCAGGGGGGAACCGGGGAGCTGTTTTTT. The variable domain in full, with the rest retrieved from reference TRBV7-2 and TRBJ2-2, is GAGVSQSPSNKVTEKGKDVELRCDPISGHTALYWYRQSLGQGLEFLIYFQGNSAPDKSGLPSDRFSAERTGGSVSTLTIQRTQQEDSAVYLCASSFQGGTGELFFGEGSRLTVL.

This rearrangement joins TRBV5-1 to TRBJ1-3, with D possibly TRBD1 on 5 matching bases. This CDR3 is built from 15 residues. Trimming pared 0 bases from V and 2 bases from J, leaving 9 bases between. Germline assignment: CDR1 SGHRS and CDR2 YFSETQ. The CDR3 DNA follows: TGCGCCAGCAGCTTGGCCGGAGGGGCTGGAAACACCATATATTTT. Encoded protein: CASSLAGGAGNTIYF.

This rearrangement joins TRBV28 to TRBJ1-5; D is undetermined. The V end lost 2 bases, the J end lost 7 bases, and 12 bases lay between the germline ends. The CDR3 extends over 14 amino acids. Germline loops: CDR1 MDHEN, CDR2 SYDVKM. The DNA for the CDR3 is TGTGCCAGCAGTTTACCCCAGGAAATGCAGCCCCAGCATTTT. Translating it yields CASSLPQEMQPQHF.

This sequence joins TRBV6-5 and TRBJ2-7; TRBD1 agrees at 8 bases. V dropped 7 bases and J dropped 2; count of bases not matched to a gene: 10. The CDR3 is 15 residues long. Germline CDR1 and CDR2: MNHEY and SVGAGI. The CDR3: CASTKPRGRPYEQYF. CDR3 sequence (DNA): TGTGCCAGCACCAAACCCAGGGGGCGGCCCTACGAGCAGTACTTC.